The 23 T cell receptor beta chains below were found in one sample sequenced in a study of shared clonotypes between healthy human individuals. Generated by immunoSEQ multiplex PCR, the TCRdb table keeps only in-frame clones and is missing some. The sample lists around 2,000,000 clones; 90% to 95% were seen once. The sample was naive CD4+ T cells sorted from blood. Indicated subset: CD45RA+ positively selected. The receptors were sampled from a man between 18 and 35 years old in good health.

CDR3 loop: CASSLQGAQNTGELFF. CDR3 nucleotides: TGTGCCAGCAGCTTACAGGGGGCTCAGAACACCGGGGAGCTGTTTTTT. V gene TRBV7-2 combines with J gene TRBJ2-2, with TRBD1 identical over 8 bases. The CDR3 sequence is 16 residues long. The germline CDR1 and CDR2 sequences are SGHTA and FQGNSA. V dropped 2 bases and J dropped 1; count of bases not matched to a gene: 3.

CDR3 nucleotide sequence: TGTGCCAGCAGCTTAGAACAGACCAACACCGGGGAGCTGTTTTTT. It translates to CASSLEQTNTGELFF. The chain recombines TRBV5-8 with TRBJ2-2; D not resolved. This CDR3 has 15 residues. CDR1 and CDR2 from the germline V gene are SGHTS and YDEGEE. Trimming removed 2 bases from V and 2 bases from J, with 10 bases in between.

This chain uses TRBV10-2 with TRBJ1-4, with D tentatively TRBD1 (5 bases). From germline, CDR1 is WSHSY and CDR2 SAAADI. Trimming left V 2 bases short and J 8 bases short, with 9 bases between. This CDR3 spans 13 amino acids. The DNA for the CDR3 is TGCGCCAGCAGTGAGGGGGGATTCGAAAAACTGTTTTTT. As protein: CASSEGGFEKLFF.

Concerning this clone: This sample also contains other DNA sequences that code for the same CDR3. The genes are TRBV28 and TRBJ2-1; the D is unclear. Looked up from germline, CDR1 is MDHEN and CDR2 is SYDVKM. The V gene lost 2 bases and the J gene lost 5 bases, with 4 bases spanning the gap. CDR3 size: 12 residues. CDR3 bases: TGTGCCAGCAGTTTAGGCCACAATGAGCAGTTCTTC. Its translation is CASSLGHNEQFF.

This clone was detected only once. The V call is TRBV19, the J call TRBJ2-2; unclear D gene. Deletions cut 3 bases from V and 8 bases from J, with 10 bases between. The germline gives CDR1 LNHDA, CDR2 SQIVND (reference sequence). The CDR3 sequence is 13 residues long. Here the CDR3 DNA reads TGTGCCAGTAGTATTTCGTTGGTAGGGGAGCTGTTTTTT. It yields the protein CASSISLVGELFF.

The chain has TRBV28 and TRBJ2-5, with D unresolved. Germline CDR1 and CDR2: MDHEN and SYDVKM. The germline V and J ends were trimmed by 6 bases and 3 bases, with 17 bases remaining between them. This CDR3 contains 15 residues. The CDR3 loop is CASSTWGREEETQYF. CDR3 DNA: TGTGCCAGCAGCACCTGGGGAAGGGAAGAAGAGACCCAGTACTTC.

The J gene is TRBJ2-5, the V gene TRBV2; D remains unclear. Germline values: CDR1 SNHLY, CDR2 FYNNEI. This CDR3 has 12 amino acids. V gave up 5 bases and J gave up 1 base, with 5 bases separating them. CDR3 sequence reads: CASSSPQETQYF. For the CDR3, the DNA is TGTGCCAGCAGTTCACCCCAAGAGACCCAGTACTTC.

Comments on this clone: A clone one base away is much larger, so this may be a read error. The DNA of the CDR3 is TGTGCCAGCAGCGCCGGGACCGTAGCCTACGAGCAGTACTTC. Residues: CASSAGTVAYEQYF. This chain joins TRBV7-9 and TRBJ2-7; D might be TRBD1 or TRBD2, each matching 5 bases. Germline CDR1 is SEHNR and CDR2 is FQNEAQ (reference sequence). This CDR3 is built from 14 residues. V lost 5 bases to trimming and J lost 2 bases, with 13 bases between them.

The chain links TRBV18 to TRBJ1-6; possibly TRBD1 for D (5 bases). In germline, CDR1 is KGHSH, CDR2 LQKENI. This CDR3 comprises 16 residues. Trimming took 6 bases from V and 13 from J, leaving 25 bases between them. CDR3 amino acids: CASSPFSGQERTPLHF. The CDR3 nucleotides read TGTGCCAGCTCCCCATTCTCGGGGCAGGAGAGGACGCCCCTCCACTTT. Full variable domain (outside the CDR3, taken from reference TRBV18 and TRBJ1-6): NAGVMQNPRHLVRRRGQEARLRCSPMKGHSHVYWYRQLPEEGLKFMVYLQKENIIDESGMPKERFSAEFPKEGPSILRIQQVVRGDSAAYFCASSPFSGQERTPLHFGNGTRLTVT.

V usage is TRBV11-2 and J usage is TRBJ2-7; TRBD1 agrees at 8 bases. This CDR3 is 13 amino acids long. Germline assignment: CDR1 SGHAT and CDR2 FQNNGV. V shed 5 bases, J shed 3 bases, and the junction held 3 bases outside the gene matches. CDR3 region: CASSRTGGYEQYF. The CDR3, as DNA: TGTGCCAGCAGCCGTACAGGGGGCTACGAGCAGTACTTC.

The chain couples TRBV6-1 to TRBJ1-6; TRBD1 matches at 9 bases. This CDR3 comprises 15 residues. Germline trimming cut 5 bases from V and 7 bases from J; bases unmatched to any gene: 6. Germline assignment: CDR1 MNHNS and CDR2 SASEGT. The CDR3 DNA reads as TGTGCCAGCAGTTCCTACGGACAGGGGAATTCACCCCTCCACTTT. Translated: CASSSYGQGNSPLHF.

This chain joins TRBV7-8 and TRBJ2-3; no clear D. This CDR3 has 15 residues. V gave up 3 bases and J gave up 3 bases, with 13 bases separating them. Germline values: CDR1 SGHVS, CDR2 FQNEAQ. CDR3 protein: CASSLGSLGTDTQYF. CDR3 coding DNA: TGTGCCAGCAGCTTGGGATCTTTGGGGACAGATACGCAGTATTTT.

This clone was observed once. The chain joins TRBV6-5 to TRBJ2-1, with D perhaps TRBD1 (6 bases). The length of the CDR3 is 14 residues. Germline V CDR1 and CDR2: MNHEY, SVGAGI. V dropped 5 bases and J dropped 10 bases, with 18 bases sitting between them. CDR3 loop: CASSRGTSRREQFF. The CDR3 region has the DNA TGTGCCAGCAGTCGAGGGACAAGTAGAAGAGAGCAGTTCTTC.

The chain links TRBV19 to TRBJ2-7, with D unresolved. Germline-derived CDR1 and CDR2 are LNHDA and SQIVND (reference sequence). The CDR3 runs to 13 residues. The V and J ends lost 3 bases and 4 bases respectively, with 10 bases between them. The chain's CDR3 is CASSIRLLYEQYF. CDR3 bases: TGTGCCAGTAGTATTAGACTCCTTTACGAGCAGTACTTC. Complete variable domain (other parts from reference TRBV19 and TRBJ2-7): DGGITQSPKYLFRKEGQNVTLSCEQNLNHDAMYWYRQDPGQGLRLIYYSQIVNDFQKGDIAEGYSVSREKKESFPLTVTSAQKNPTAFYLCASSIRLLYEQYFGPGTRLTVT.

The gene calls are TRBV10-3 and TRBJ2-2, with 10 nucleotides matching TRBD1. From germline, CDR1 is ENHRY and CDR2 SYGVKD. The CDR3 is 14 amino acids. The ends lost 4 bases at V and 7 bases at J; junction bases unmatched: 3. The CDR3, as DNA: TGTGCCATCAGTGTTGACAGGGGGCACGGGGAGCTGTTTTTT. Amino acid sequence: CAISVDRGHGELFF.

The chain links TRBV7-6 to TRBJ1-2, with D possibly matching TRBD1 (5 bases). V was shortened by 4 bases and J by 8 bases, with 20 bases between the two germline ends. The CDR3 extends over 15 amino acids. Germline loops: CDR1 SGHVS, CDR2 FNYEAQ. CDR3 nucleotide sequence: TGTGCCAGCAGCTCAGAGACCGGGGGAACCGTAGGCTACACCTTC. Protein product: CASSSETGGTVGYTF.

This chain joins TRBV30 and TRBJ2-3, with 7 bases aligning to TRBD1. Germline V lookup: CDR1 GTSNPN, CDR2 SVGIG (reference sequence). CDR3 length: 11 amino acids. V gave up 5 bases and J gave up 6 bases; unmatched junction bases: 2. CDR3 nucleotides: TGTGCCTGGGCAGGGGGTGATACGCAGTATTTT. It translates to CAWAGGDTQYF.

The chain uses TRBV10-3 and TRBJ2-7; D unresolved. Trimming removed 2 bases at V and 0 bases at J, with 8 bases between. This CDR3 is 14 amino acids long. CDR1 and CDR2 (germline): ENHRY, SYGVKD. Here the CDR3 reads CAISEQSSSYEQYF. CDR3 DNA sequence: TGTGCCATCAGTGAGCAGTCGAGCTCCTACGAGCAGTACTTC.

This chain uses TRBV11-2 with TRBJ1-1; D is perhaps TRBD1 (5 bases). CDR3 length equals 13 residues. Trimming stripped 1 base from V and 12 bases from J, with 15 bases between. Looked up from germline, CDR1 is SGHAT and CDR2 is FQNNGV. CDR3 DNA sequence: TGTGCCAGCAGCTTAGGTCTGCAGGGCGGGACTTTCTTT. Residues: CASSLGLQGGTFF.

The chain couples TRBV6-1 to TRBJ2-7; 14 bases fit TRBD2. Trimming removed 6 bases from V and 6 bases from J; junction bases left unmatched: 4. Germline CDR1 is MNHNS and CDR2 is SASEGT. This CDR3 is 14 amino acids long. CDR3: CASRLGTSGGEQYF. CDR3 coding DNA: TGTGCCAGCAGGCTCGGGACTAGCGGGGGCGAGCAGTACTTC.

The chain has TRBV18 and TRBJ2-7; D is unclear. The ends were cut back, 5 bases at V and 3 bases at J, with 5 bases in the middle. Germline V gene lookup returns CDR1 KGHSH and CDR2 LQKENI. The CDR3 runs to 11 residues. The CDR3 DNA reads as TGTGCCAGCTCAGAGAACTACGAGCAGTACTTC. Protein product: CASSENYEQYF.

Comments on this clone: The same CDR3 also results from other DNA sequences found in this sample. This chain links TRBV6-5 with TRBJ2-7; no clear D. V was trimmed by 4 bases and J by 4 bases, leaving 5 bases between them. Germline lookup yields CDR1 MNHEY and CDR2 SVGAGI. This CDR3 is built from 11 residues. The CDR3 spells CASSSRYEQYF. The CDR3 DNA sequence: TGTGCCAGCAGTTCTCGTTACGAGCAGTACTTC.

V and J are TRBV4-3 and TRBJ2-5, with 7 bases lining up with TRBD2. After removal of 0 bases from V and 5 bases from J, the junction contained 12 bases not matched to a gene. Germline CDR1 LGHNA, CDR2 YSLEER. This CDR3 comprises 17 residues. DNA for the CDR3: TGCGCCAGCAGCCAAGATCTTGTGGCGGGAGTAGGGGAGACCCAGTACTTC. Translating gives CASSQDLVAGVGETQYF.